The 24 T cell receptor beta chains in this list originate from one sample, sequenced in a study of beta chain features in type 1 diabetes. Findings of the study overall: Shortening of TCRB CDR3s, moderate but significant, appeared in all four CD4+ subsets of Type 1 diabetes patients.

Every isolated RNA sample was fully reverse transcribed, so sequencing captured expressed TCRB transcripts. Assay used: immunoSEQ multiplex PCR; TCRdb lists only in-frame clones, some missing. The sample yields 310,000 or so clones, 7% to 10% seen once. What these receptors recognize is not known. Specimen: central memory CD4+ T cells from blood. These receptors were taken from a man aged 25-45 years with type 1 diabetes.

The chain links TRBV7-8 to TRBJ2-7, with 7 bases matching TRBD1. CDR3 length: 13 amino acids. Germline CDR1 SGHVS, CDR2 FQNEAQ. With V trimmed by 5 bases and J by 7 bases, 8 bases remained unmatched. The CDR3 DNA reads TGTGCCAGCAGCGAAAGGGGGCTCGGGGAGCAGTACTTC. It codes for CASSERGLGEQYF.

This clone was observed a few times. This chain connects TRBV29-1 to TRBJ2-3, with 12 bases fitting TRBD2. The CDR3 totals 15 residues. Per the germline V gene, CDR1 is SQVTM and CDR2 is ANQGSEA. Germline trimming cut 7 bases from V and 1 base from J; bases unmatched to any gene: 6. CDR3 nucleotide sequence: TGCAGCGGCCGGACTAGCGGGGAAGGCACAGATACGCAGTATTTT. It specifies CSGRTSGEGTDTQYF.

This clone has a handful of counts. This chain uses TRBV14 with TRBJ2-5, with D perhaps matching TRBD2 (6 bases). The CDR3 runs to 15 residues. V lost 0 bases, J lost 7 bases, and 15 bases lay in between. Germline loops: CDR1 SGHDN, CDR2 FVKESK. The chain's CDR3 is CASSQERLPRGTQYF. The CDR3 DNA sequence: TGTGCCAGCAGCCAAGAGCGGCTTCCGCGGGGGACCCAGTACTTC.

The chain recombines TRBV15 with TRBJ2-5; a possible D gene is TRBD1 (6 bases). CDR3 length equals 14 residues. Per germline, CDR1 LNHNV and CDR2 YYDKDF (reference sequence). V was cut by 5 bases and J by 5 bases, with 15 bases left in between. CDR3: CATSLGGGGETQYF. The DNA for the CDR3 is TGTGCCACCAGCCTGGGTGGGGGCGGGGAGACCCAGTACTTC.

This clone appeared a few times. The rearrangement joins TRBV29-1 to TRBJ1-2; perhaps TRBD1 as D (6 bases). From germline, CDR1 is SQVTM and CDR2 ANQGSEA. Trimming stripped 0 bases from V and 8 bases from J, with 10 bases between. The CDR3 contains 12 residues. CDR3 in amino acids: CSVEDVRGGYTF. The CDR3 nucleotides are TGCAGCGTTGAAGATGTCAGGGGAGGCTACACCTTC.

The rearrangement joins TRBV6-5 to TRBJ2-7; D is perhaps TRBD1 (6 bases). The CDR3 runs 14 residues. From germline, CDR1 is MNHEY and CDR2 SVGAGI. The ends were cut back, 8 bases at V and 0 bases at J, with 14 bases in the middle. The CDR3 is CASRTGTNSYEQYF. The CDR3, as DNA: TGTGCCAGCCGTACCGGGACAAACTCCTACGAGCAGTACTTC.

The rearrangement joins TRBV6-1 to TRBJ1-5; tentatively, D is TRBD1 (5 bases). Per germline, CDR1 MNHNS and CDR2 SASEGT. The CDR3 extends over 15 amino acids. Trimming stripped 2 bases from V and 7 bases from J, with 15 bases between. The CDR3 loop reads CASSELGREGQPQHF. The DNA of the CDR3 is TGTGCCAGCAGTGAATTGGGCAGGGAGGGACAGCCCCAGCATTTT.

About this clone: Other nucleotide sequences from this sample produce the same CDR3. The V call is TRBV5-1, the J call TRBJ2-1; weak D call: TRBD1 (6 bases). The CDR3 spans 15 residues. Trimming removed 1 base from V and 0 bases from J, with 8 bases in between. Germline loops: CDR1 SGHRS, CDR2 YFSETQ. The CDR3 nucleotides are TGCGCCAGCAGCTTGCAGGGGAGCTCCTACAATGAGCAGTTCTTC. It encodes CASSLQGSSYNEQFF.

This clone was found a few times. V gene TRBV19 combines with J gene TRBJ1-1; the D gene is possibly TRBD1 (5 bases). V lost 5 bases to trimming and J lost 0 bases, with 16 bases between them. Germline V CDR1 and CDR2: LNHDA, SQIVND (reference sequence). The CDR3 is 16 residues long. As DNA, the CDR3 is TGTGCCAGTAGTTCACGTACGGGACGGCTGAACACTGAAGCTTTCTTT. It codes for CASSSRTGRLNTEAFF.

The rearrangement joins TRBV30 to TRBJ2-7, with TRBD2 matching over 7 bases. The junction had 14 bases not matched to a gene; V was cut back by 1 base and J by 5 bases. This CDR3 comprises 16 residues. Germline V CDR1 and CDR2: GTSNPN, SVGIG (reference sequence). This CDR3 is CAWSDPRLAKSHEQYF. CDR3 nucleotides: TGTGCCTGGAGTGACCCGCGACTAGCAAAGTCCCACGAGCAGTACTTC.

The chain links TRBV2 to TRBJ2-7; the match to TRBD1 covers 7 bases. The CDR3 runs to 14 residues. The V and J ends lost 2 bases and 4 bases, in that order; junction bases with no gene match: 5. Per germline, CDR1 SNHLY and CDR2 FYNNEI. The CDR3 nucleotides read TGTGCCAGCAGTGAACACAGGGGTTTGTACGAGCAGTACTTC. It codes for CASSEHRGLYEQYF. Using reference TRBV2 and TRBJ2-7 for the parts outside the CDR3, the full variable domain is EPEVTQTPSHQVTQMGQEVILRCVPISNHLYFYWYRQILGQKVEFLVSFYNNEISEKSEIFDDQFSVERPDGSNFTLKIRSTKLEDSAMYFCASSEHRGLYEQYFGPGTRLTVT.

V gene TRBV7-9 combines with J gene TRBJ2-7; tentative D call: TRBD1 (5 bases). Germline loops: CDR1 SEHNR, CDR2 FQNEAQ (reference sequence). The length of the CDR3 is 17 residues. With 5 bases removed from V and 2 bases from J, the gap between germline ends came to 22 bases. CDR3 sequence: CASSDPAGRAIPYEQYF. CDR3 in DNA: TGTGCCAGCAGCGATCCAGCCGGCAGGGCTATCCCCTACGAGCAGTACTTC.

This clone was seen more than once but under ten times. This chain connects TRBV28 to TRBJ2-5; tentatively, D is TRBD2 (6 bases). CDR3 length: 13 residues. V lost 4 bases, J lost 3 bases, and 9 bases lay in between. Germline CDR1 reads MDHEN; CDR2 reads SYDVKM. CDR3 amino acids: CASSWGTEETQYF. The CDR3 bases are TGTGCCAGCAGTTGGGGGACTGAAGAGACCCAGTACTTC.

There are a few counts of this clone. CDR3 DNA: TGTGCCAGCTCACCCGAAGATTTTCCAGAGACCCAGTACTTC. Protein: CASSPEDFPETQYF. The V call is TRBV18, the J call TRBJ2-5; D remains ambiguous. The V end lost 3 bases, the J end lost 4 bases, and 12 bases lay between the germline ends. This CDR3 has 14 residues. Germline loops: CDR1 KGHSH, CDR2 LQKENI.

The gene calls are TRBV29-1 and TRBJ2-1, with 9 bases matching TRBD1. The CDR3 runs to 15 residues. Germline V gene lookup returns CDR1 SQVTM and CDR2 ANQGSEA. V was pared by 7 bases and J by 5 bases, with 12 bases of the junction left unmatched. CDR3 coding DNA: TGCAGCGCACCGGGACAGGGTAGAATGGACAATGAGCAGTTCTTC. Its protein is CSAPGQGRMDNEQFF.

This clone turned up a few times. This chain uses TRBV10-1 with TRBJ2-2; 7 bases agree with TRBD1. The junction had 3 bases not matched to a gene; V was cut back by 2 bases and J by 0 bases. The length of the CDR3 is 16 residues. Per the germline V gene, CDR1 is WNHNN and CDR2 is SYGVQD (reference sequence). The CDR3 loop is CASSEAQGANTGELFF. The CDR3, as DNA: TGCGCCAGCAGTGAGGCTCAGGGGGCGAACACCGGGGAGCTGTTTTTT.

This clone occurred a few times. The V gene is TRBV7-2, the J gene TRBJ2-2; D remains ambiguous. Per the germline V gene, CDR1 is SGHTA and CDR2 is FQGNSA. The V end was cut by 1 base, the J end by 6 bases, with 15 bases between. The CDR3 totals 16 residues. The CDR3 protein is CASSLGRRLLSGELFF. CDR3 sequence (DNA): TGTGCCAGCAGCTTAGGGCGCAGGCTGCTATCCGGGGAGCTGTTTTTT.

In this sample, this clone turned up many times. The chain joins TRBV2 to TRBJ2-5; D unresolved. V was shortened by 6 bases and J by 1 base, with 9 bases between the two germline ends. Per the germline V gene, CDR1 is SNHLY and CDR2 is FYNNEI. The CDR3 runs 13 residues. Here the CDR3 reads CASSEYSQETQYF. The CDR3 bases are TGTGCCAGCAGCGAGTACAGCCAAGAGACCCAGTACTTC.

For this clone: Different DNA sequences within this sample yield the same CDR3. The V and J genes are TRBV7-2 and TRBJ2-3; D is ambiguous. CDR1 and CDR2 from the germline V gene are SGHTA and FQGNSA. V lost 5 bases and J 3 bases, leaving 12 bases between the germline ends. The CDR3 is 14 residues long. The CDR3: CASSPFHSTDTQYF. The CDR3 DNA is TGTGCCAGCAGCCCCTTTCACTCAACAGATACGCAGTATTTT. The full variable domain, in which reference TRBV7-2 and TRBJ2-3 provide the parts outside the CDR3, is GAGVSQSPSNKVTEKGKDVELRCDPISGHTALYWYRQSLGQGLEFLIYFQGNSAPDKSGLPSDRFSAERTGGSVSTLTIQRTQQEDSAVYLCASSPFHSTDTQYFGPGTRLTVL.

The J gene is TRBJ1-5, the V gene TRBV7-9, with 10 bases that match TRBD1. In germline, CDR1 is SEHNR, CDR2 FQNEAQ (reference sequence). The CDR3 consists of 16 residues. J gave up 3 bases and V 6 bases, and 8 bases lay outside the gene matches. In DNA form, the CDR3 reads TGTGCCAGCAGTTTTGGACAGGGGGAGTCCAATCAGCCCCAGCATTTT. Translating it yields CASSFGQGESNQPQHF. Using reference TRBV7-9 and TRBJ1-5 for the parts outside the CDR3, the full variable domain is DTGVSQNPRHKITKRGQNVTFRCDPISEHNRLYWYRQTLGQGPEFLTYFQNEAQLEKSRLLSDRFSAERPKGSFSTLEIQRTEQGDSAMYLCASSFGQGESNQPQHFGDGTRLSIL.

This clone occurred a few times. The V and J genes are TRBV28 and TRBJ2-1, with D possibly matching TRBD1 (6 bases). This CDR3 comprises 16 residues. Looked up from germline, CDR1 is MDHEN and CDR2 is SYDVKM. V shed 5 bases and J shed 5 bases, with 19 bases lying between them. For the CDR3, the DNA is TGTGCCAGCAGTACGCCGGGCAGGGGACACCACAATGAGCAGTTCTTC. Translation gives CASSTPGRGHHNEQFF. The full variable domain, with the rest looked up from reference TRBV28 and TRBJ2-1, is DVKVTQSSRYLVKRTGEKVFLECVQDMDHENMFWYRQDPGLGLRLIYFSYDVKMKEKGDIPEGYSVSREKKERFSLILESASTNQTSMYLCASSTPGRGHHNEQFFGPGTRLTVL.

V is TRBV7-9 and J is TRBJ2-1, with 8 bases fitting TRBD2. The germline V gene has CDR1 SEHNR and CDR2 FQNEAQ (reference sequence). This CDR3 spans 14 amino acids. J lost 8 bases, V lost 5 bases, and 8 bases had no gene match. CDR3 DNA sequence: TGTGCCAGCAGCCCGGGACTAGATCTTGATGAGCAGTTCTTC. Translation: CASSPGLDLDEQFF. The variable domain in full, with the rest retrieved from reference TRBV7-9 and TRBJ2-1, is DTGVSQNPRHKITKRGQNVTFRCDPISEHNRLYWYRQTLGQGPEFLTYFQNEAQLEKSRLLSDRFSAERPKGSFSTLEIQRTEQGDSAMYLCASSPGLDLDEQFFGPGTRLTVL.

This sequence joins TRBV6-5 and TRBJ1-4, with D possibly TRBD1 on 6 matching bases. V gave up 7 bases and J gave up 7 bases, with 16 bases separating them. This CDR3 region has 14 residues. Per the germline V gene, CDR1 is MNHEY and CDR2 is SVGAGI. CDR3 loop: CASTTQGYAEKLFF. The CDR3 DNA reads TGTGCCAGCACCACACAGGGTTACGCTGAAAAACTGTTTTTT.

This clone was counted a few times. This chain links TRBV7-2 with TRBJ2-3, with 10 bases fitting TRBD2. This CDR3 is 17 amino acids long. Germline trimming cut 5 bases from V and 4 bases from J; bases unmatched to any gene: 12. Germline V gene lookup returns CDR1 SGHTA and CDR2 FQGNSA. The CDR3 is CASSPGLAGVGADTQYF. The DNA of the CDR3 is TGTGCCAGCAGCCCCGGGCTAGCGGGGGTAGGAGCAGATACGCAGTATTTT. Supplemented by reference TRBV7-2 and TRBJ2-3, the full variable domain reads GAGVSQSPSNKVTEKGKDVELRCDPISGHTALYWYRQSLGQGLEFLIYFQGNSAPDKSGLPSDRFSAERTGGSVSTLTIQRTQQEDSAVYLCASSPGLAGVGADTQYFGPGTRLTVL.